Shown below are 10 T cell receptor beta chains from a single sample sequenced in a study of T-cell reconstitution after alpha-beta-depleted transplantation in children. Library preparation (for TCRbeta) was performed with unique molecular identifiers. TCRdb used MiXCR to reprocess the PCR reads, holding one entry per CDR3 protein. The sample has around 680,000 distinct CDR3 sequences, around a sixth seen once. Sample: PBMCs from the stem cell graft donor, taken from the stem cell graft. The receptors stem from a human donor who donated a stem cell graft to a child with acute myeloid leukemia.

The chain links TRBV9 to TRBJ2-2; the D gene could be TRBD1 or TRBD2 (5 bases each). There are 15 residues in the CDR3. Germline-derived CDR1 and CDR2 are SGDLS and YYNGEE. Trimming left V 0 bases short and J 5 bases short, with 11 bases between. The CDR3 loop reads CASSVVGVKTGELFF. As DNA, the CDR3 is TGTGCCAGCAGCGTAGTGGGGGTAAAAACCGGGGAGCTGTTTTTT.

The chain is built from TRBV20-1 and TRBJ2-1; TRBD1 matches at 8 bases. V shed 2 bases, J shed 4 bases, and the junction held 13 bases outside the gene matches. The CDR3 is 17 residues long. Germline-derived CDR1 and CDR2 are DFQATT and SNEGSKA (reference sequence). CDR3 sequence (DNA): TGCAGTGCTAGAATTATTCCAGGGGGCGTAAGTTACAATGAGCAGTTCTTC. This encodes CSARIIPGGVSYNEQFF.

This clonotype was detected only a few times. This chain joins TRBV4-3 and TRBJ2-3; the match to TRBD2 covers 10 bases. Germline V gives CDR1 LGHNA, CDR2 YSLEER. CDR3 size: 16 residues. After removal of 4 bases from V and 7 bases from J, the junction contained 11 bases not matched to a gene. DNA for the CDR3: TGCGCCAGCAGCCCCTCGGTTAGCGGGGGGCGAAATACGCAGTATTTT. It is translated as CASSPSVSGGRNTQYF.

The DNA for the CDR3 is TGTGCCACCAGCAGAGATTTCAGGGCGGACGGACGAAACACCATATATTTT. Encoded protein: CATSRDFRADGRNTIYF. The J gene is TRBJ1-3, the V gene TRBV15, with D perhaps matching TRBD1 (5 bases). CDR1 is LNHNV and CDR2 is YYDKDF in the germline V gene (reference sequence). This CDR3 has 17 residues. Trimming took off 0 bases at V and 5 bases at J, with 17 bases between the two ends.

In this sample, this clonotype turned up many times. This sequence joins TRBV5-1 and TRBJ1-1; TRBD1 is a possible D gene (5 bases). The CDR3 consists of 13 residues. Trimming took 4 bases from V and 3 from J, leaving 10 bases between them. In germline, CDR1 is SGHRS, CDR2 YFSETQ. CDR3 DNA sequence: TGCGCCAGCAGCGGGCAGGGTTACACTGAAGCTTTCTTT. Translation: CASSGQGYTEAFF.

This clonotype has a count of ten or more. The rearrangement uses TRBV20-1 and TRBJ2-3, with 12 bases that match TRBD2. Per germline, CDR1 DFQATT and CDR2 SNEGSKA (reference sequence). The CDR3 covers 15 residues. Germline trimming cut 5 bases from V and 9 bases from J; bases unmatched to any gene: 12. CDR3 sequence reads: CSAYPTSGGQDTQYF. For the CDR3, the DNA is TGCAGTGCTTATCCGACTAGCGGGGGACAGGACACGCAGTATTTT.

The chain combines TRBV6-5 with TRBJ2-7; D perhaps matches TRBD2 (7 bases). The germline V gene encodes CDR1 MNHEY and CDR2 SVGAGI. The CDR3 loop spans 14 amino acids. V lost 1 base and J 5 bases, leaving 12 bases between the germline ends. This CDR3 is CASSYLGGANEQYF. The CDR3 coding sequence is TGTGCCAGCAGTTACTTGGGGGGGGCGAACGAGCAGTACTTC.

This clonotype has just a few counts. The rearrangement links TRBV18 to TRBJ2-2; the match to TRBD1 covers 9 bases. The ends lost 3 bases at V and 3 bases at J; junction bases unmatched: 8. This CDR3 spans 17 amino acids. CDR1 and CDR2 from the germline V gene are KGHSH and LQKENI. The CDR3 nucleotides are TGTGCCAGCTCACCGGGGTCTCGGACAGGGGACACCGGGGAGCTGTTTTTT. This translates into CASSPGSRTGDTGELFF.

This clonotype was counted ten times or more. The genes are TRBV20-1 and TRBJ2-7; a possible D gene is TRBD1 (5 bases). Between the trimmed V and J ends, which lost 3 bases and 1 base, there was a span of 10 bases. The length of the CDR3 is 13 residues. CDR1 DFQATT and CDR2 SNEGSKA come from the germline V gene (reference sequence). CDR3 nucleotides: TGCAGTGCTAGGTCTACAGGTTCCTACGAGCAGTACGTC. Its protein product is CSARSTGSYEQYV.

The chain has TRBV15 and TRBJ2-7; a possible D gene is TRBD1 (6 bases). V lost 0 bases to trimming and J lost 4 bases, with 10 bases between them. The CDR3 is 14 amino acids. Germline V gene sequence: CDR1 LNHNV, CDR2 YYDKDF (reference sequence). The CDR3 region has the DNA TGTGCCACCAGCAGAGATCTGGACAGTTACGAGCAGTACGTC. Translated: CATSRDLDSYEQYV.